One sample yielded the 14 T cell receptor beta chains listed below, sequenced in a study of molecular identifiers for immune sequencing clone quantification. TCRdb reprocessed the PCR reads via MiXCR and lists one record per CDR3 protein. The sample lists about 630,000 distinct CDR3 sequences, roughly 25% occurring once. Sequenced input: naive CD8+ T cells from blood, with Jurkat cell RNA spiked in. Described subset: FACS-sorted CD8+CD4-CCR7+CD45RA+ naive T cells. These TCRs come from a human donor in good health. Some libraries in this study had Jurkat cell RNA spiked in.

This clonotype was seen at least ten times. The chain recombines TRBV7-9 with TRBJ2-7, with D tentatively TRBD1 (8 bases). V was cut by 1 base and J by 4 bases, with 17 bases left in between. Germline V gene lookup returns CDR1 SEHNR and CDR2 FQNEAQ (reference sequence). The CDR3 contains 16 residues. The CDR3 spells CASSLGTRQGTYEQYF. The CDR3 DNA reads TGTGCCAGCAGCTTAGGGACTAGACAGGGGACGTACGAGCAGTACTTC.

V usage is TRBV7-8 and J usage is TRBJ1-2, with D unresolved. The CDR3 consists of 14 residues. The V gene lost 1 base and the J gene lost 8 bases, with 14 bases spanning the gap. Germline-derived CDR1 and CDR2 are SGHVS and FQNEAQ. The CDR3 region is CASSLDVTGSGYTF. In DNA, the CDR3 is TGTGCCAGCAGCTTAGACGTGACGGGGTCCGGCTACACCTTC. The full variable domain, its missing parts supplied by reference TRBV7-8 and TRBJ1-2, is GAGVSQSPRYKVAKRGQDVALRCDPISGHVSLFWYQQALGQGPEFLTYFQNEAQLDKSGLPSDRFFAERPEGSVSTLKIQRTQQEDSAVYLCASSLDVTGSGYTFGSGTRLTVV.

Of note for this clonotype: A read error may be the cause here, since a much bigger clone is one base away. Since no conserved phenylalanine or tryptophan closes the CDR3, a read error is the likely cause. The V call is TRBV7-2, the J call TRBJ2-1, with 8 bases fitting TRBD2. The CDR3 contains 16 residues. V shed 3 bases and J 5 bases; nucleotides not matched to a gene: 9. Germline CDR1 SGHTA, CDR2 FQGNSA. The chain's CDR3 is CASSFLAGGRDNEQFL. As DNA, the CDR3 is TGTGCCAGCAGCTTTCTCGCGGGGGGCAGGGACAATGAGCAGTTCCTC.

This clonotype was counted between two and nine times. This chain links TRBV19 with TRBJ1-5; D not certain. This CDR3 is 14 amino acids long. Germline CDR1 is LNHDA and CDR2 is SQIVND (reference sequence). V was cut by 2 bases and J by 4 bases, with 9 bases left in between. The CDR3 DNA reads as TGTGCCAGTAGTATATGGCAGTATAATCAGCCCCAGCATTTT. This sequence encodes CASSIWQYNQPQHF.

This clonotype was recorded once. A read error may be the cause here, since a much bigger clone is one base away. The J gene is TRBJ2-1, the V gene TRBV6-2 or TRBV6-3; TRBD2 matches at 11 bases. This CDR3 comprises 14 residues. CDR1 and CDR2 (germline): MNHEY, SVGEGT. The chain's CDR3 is CARRLAGGYNEQFF. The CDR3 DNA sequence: TGTGCCCGCAGGCTAGCGGGGGGCTACAATGAGCAGTTCTTC.

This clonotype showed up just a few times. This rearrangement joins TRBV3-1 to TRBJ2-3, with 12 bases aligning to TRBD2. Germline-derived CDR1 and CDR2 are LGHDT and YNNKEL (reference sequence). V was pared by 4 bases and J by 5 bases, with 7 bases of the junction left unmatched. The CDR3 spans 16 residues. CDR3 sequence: CASSPRTGLAGDTQYF. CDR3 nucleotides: TGTGCCAGCAGCCCGCGGACGGGACTAGCGGGAGATACGCAGTATTTT.

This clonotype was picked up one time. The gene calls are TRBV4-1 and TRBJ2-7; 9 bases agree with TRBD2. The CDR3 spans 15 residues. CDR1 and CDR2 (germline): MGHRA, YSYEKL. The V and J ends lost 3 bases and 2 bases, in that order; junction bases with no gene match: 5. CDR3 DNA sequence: TGCGCCAGCAGCCAGCGAAGCGGGGGGACCTACGAGCAGTACTTC. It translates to CASSQRSGGTYEQYF.

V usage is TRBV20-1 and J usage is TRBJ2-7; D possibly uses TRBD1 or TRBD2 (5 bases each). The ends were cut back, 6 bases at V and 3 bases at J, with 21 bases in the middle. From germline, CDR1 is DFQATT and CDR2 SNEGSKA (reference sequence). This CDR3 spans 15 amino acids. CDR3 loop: CSAKNIEGTSYEQYF. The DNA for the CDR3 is TGCAGTGCAAAGAATATTGAGGGGACGAGCTACGAGCAGTACTTC.

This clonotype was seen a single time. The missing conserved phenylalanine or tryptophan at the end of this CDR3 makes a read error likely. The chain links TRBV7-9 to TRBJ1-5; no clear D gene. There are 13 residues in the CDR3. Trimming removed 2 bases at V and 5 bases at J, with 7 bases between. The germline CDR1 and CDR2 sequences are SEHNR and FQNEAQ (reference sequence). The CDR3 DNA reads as TGTGCCAGCAGCTTAAGTGATTATCAGCCCCAGCATCTT. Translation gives CASSLSDYQPQHL.

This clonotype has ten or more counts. The CDR3 nucleotides read TGTGCCAGCCCGCCCACCCCGGGAGATGGGGGAGAGACCCAGTACTTC. Protein: CASPPTPGDGGETQYF. The gene calls are TRBV7-2 and TRBJ2-5; possible D gene TRBD2, 6 bases. With 8 bases removed from V and 4 bases from J, the gap between germline ends came to 23 bases. The germline V gene encodes CDR1 SGHTA and CDR2 FQGNSA. CDR3 length: 16 residues.

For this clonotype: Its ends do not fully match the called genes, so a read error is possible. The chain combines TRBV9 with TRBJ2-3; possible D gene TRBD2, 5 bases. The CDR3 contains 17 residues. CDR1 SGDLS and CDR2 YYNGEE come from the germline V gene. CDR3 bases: TGTGCCGGCAGCGTAGAAGGAGGCGGACCCCCCCCAGATACGCAGTATTTT. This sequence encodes CAGSVEGGGPPPDTQYF. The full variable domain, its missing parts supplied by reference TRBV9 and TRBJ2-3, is DSGVTQTPKHLITATGQRVTLRCSPRSGDLSVYWYQQSLDQGLQFLIQYYNGEERAKGNILERFSAQQFPDLHSELNLSSLELGDSALYFCAGSVEGGGPPPDTQYFGPGTRLTVL.

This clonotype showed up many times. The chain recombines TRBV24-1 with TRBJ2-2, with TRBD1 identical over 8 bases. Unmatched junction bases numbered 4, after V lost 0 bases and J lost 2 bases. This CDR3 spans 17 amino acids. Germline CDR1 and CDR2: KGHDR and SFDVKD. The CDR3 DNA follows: TGTGCCACCAGTGATTTGCCACAGGGGGATAACACCGGGGAGCTGTTTTTT. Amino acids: CATSDLPQGDNTGELFF.

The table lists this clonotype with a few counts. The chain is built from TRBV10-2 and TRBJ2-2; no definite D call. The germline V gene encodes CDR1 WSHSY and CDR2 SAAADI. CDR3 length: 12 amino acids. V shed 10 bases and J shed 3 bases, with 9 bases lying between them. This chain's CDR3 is CATTLDTGELFF. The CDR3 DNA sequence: TGCGCCACCACTCTGGACACCGGGGAGCTGTTTTTT.

In nucleotides, the CDR3 is TGTGCCCGATTCAAGAAAGTGACTAGCGGGAGGGCTTGGGTGTACGAGCAGTACTTC. Protein product: CARFKKVTSGRAWVYEQYF. This sequence joins TRBV7-8 and TRBJ2-7; 14 bases agree with TRBD2. The CDR3 contains 19 residues. V lost 11 bases to trimming and J lost 4 bases; unmatched junction nucleotides: 22. Germline CDR1 SGHVS, CDR2 FQNEAQ.